Below, 27 T cell receptor beta chains from the same sample are listed, as sequenced in a study of T cell changes during pregnancy in multiple sclerosis. Repertoires were generated with immunoSEQ multiplex PCR, while TCRdb's copy carries only in-frame clones and drops some. The profile shows around 22,000 clones, approximately 91% of them singletons. The sample here was CD4+ T cells from peripheral blood mononuclear cells, taken after pregnancy. These receptors were obtained from a female donor in good health, enrolled as a control in a pregnancy study.

This rearrangement joins TRBV5-1 to TRBJ2-5; TRBD2 aligns across 7 bases. The CDR3 consists of 14 residues. Losses at the gene ends were 0 bases for V and 4 bases for J; bases not matched to a gene: 3. Germline-derived CDR1 and CDR2 are SGHRS and YFSETQ. The CDR3 DNA reads TGCGCCAGCAGCTTGGCGGGGGGTGGAGAGACCCAGTACTTC. It specifies CASSLAGGGETQYF.

The sample holds one count of this clone. V usage is TRBV7-2 and J usage is TRBJ1-3, with unresolved D. V was cut by 5 bases and J by 4 bases, with 15 bases left in between. The CDR3 runs 15 residues. From germline, CDR1 is SGHTA and CDR2 FQGNSA. In DNA, the CDR3 is TGTGCCAGCAGCCCATCGGGAGGGAGGGGAAACACCATATATTTT. This encodes CASSPSGGRGNTIYF.

This chain links TRBV7-8 with TRBJ2-1, with D hard to call. Trimming took off 1 base at V and 1 base at J, with 5 bases between the two ends. CDR1 and CDR2 from the germline V gene are SGHVS and FQNEAQ. This CDR3 is built from 14 residues. The CDR3 protein is CASSLGRSYNEQFF. The CDR3 DNA reads TGTGCCAGCAGCTTAGGGAGATCCTACAATGAGCAGTTCTTC.

The V gene is TRBV28, the J gene TRBJ2-2; TRBD1 might be the D (5 bases). The V end was cut by 3 bases, the J end by 2 bases, with 13 bases between. The CDR3 is made up of 16 amino acids. The germline V gene has CDR1 MDHEN and CDR2 SYDVKM. DNA of the CDR3: TGTGCCAGCAGTTTTAATGGACACTCAAACACCGGGGAGCTGTTTTTT. As protein: CASSFNGHSNTGELFF.

The chain carries TRBV7-2 and TRBJ2-3; D call uncertain. With 5 bases removed from V and 6 bases from J, the gap between germline ends came to 9 bases. CDR1 is SGHTA, CDR2 FQGNSA, per germline. The CDR3 length is 12 residues. The chain's CDR3 is CASSQLRDTQYF. The DNA of the CDR3 is TGTGCCAGCAGCCAACTCAGGGATACGCAGTATTTT.

This clone was counted once. This rearrangement joins TRBV2 to TRBJ1-2; 7 nucleotides align to TRBD1. Per the germline V gene, CDR1 is SNHLY and CDR2 is FYNNEI. The V segment lost 5 bases and the J segment 5 bases; nucleotides outside the gene matches: 2. There are 12 residues in the CDR3. This CDR3 is CASSQGEYGYTF. The CDR3 nucleotides read TGTGCCAGCAGTCAGGGGGAGTATGGCTACACCTTC. The full variable domain, with the rest looked up from reference TRBV2 and TRBJ1-2, is EPEVTQTPSHQVTQMGQEVILRCVPISNHLYFYWYRQILGQKVEFLVSFYNNEISEKSEIFDDQFSVERPDGSNFTLKIRSTKLEDSAMYFCASSQGEYGYTFGSGTRLTVV.

The chain is built from TRBV7-8 and TRBJ2-6; 10 bases map to TRBD1. The CDR3 loop spans 18 amino acids. Germline V gene sequence: CDR1 SGHVS, CDR2 FQNEAQ. V gave up 5 bases and J gave up 2 bases; unmatched junction bases: 9. The CDR3 DNA is TGTGCCAGCAGCCTCCGACAGGGGGCCGTCGCTGGGGCCAACGTCCTGACTTTC. Its translation: CASSLRQGAVAGANVLTF.

The chain couples TRBV18 to TRBJ2-7; a weak D match, TRBD2 (6 bases). CDR3 length equals 12 residues. V was cut by 3 bases and J by 6 bases, with 9 bases left in between. CDR1 and CDR2 (germline): KGHSH, LQKENI. DNA of the CDR3: TGTGCCAGCTCACCGGGGGGAGTCGAGCAGTACTTC. The encoded protein is CASSPGGVEQYF.

The V call is TRBV11-3, the J call TRBJ2-3; D possibly corresponds to TRBD1 (5 bases). Per the germline V gene, CDR1 is SGHNT and CDR2 is YENEEA. The CDR3 is made up of 12 amino acids. V lost 1 base, J lost 6 bases, and 5 bases lay in between. CDR3 coding DNA: TGTGCCAGCAGCTTAGCAGGGGATACGCAGTATTTT. Encoded protein: CASSLAGDTQYF.

The gene calls are TRBV6-6 and TRBJ2-7; the match to TRBD2 covers 10 bases. Germline V gene sequence: CDR1 MNHNY, CDR2 SVGAGI (reference sequence). The V and J ends lost 5 bases and 6 bases, in that order; junction bases with no gene match: 7. This CDR3 is 14 amino acids long. CDR3 in amino acids: CASSPSGGRGEQYF. The CDR3, as DNA: TGTGCCAGCAGTCCTAGCGGGGGTCGGGGCGAGCAGTACTTC.

The J gene is TRBJ2-7, the V gene TRBV11-2; TRBD2 aligns across 10 bases. Germline V CDR1 and CDR2: SGHAT, FQNNGV. The CDR3 covers 14 residues. Trimming cost V 5 bases and J 4 bases; bases outside gene matches: 5. CDR3 amino acids: CASSPWGLAYEQYF. The CDR3 bases are TGTGCCAGCAGCCCGTGGGGACTAGCGTACGAGCAGTACTTC.

The chain uses TRBV7-2 and TRBJ2-3; weak D call: TRBD2 (6 bases). Germline-derived CDR1 and CDR2 are SGHTA and FQGNSA. The CDR3 has 16 amino acids. The V end lost 2 bases, the J end lost 4 bases, and 16 bases lay between the germline ends. The CDR3 DNA reads TGTGCCAGCAGCTTACCCCCGGGACTGGGGCCAGATACGCAGTATTTT. Translated, it gives CASSLPPGLGPDTQYF. Based on the CDR3 plus reference TRBV7-2 and TRBJ2-3, the full variable domain is GAGVSQSPSNKVTEKGKDVELRCDPISGHTALYWYRQSLGQGLEFLIYFQGNSAPDKSGLPSDRFSAERTGGSVSTLTIQRTQQEDSAVYLCASSLPPGLGPDTQYFGPGTRLTVL.

The chain is built from TRBV4-1 and TRBJ2-3, with D unresolved. From germline, CDR1 is MGHRA and CDR2 YSYEKL. The CDR3 totals 15 residues. Trimming cost V 0 bases and J 5 bases, with 12 bases left between them. This CDR3 is CASSQDPLSVDTQYF. CDR3 nucleotide sequence: TGCGCCAGCAGCCAAGACCCCTTATCCGTAGATACGCAGTATTTT.

This rearrangement joins TRBV7-2 to TRBJ2-3, with 13 nucleotides matching TRBD2. Unmatched junction bases numbered 10, after V lost 5 bases and J lost 2 bases. This CDR3 spans 18 amino acids. CDR1 SGHTA and CDR2 FQGNSA come from the germline V gene. The CDR3 DNA is TGTGCCAGCAGCCGCCGATTACTAGCGGGGGGGATCACAGATACGCAGTATTTT. The encoded protein is CASSRRLLAGGITDTQYF.

The chain links TRBV6-1 to TRBJ1-1; a possible D gene is TRBD1 (6 bases). Trimming removed 2 bases at V and 10 bases at J, with 14 bases between. Germline CDR1 reads MNHNS; CDR2 reads SASEGT. The CDR3 has 13 residues. CDR3 sequence reads: CASSENSLQGAFF. The CDR3 DNA reads TGTGCCAGCAGTGAAAACTCTTTACAGGGAGCTTTCTTT.

V and J are TRBV11-2 and TRBJ1-1; 8 bases agree with TRBD1. The length of the CDR3 is 15 residues. Trimming removed 5 bases from V and 4 bases from J; junction bases left unmatched: 9. From germline, CDR1 is SGHAT and CDR2 FQNNGV. CDR3 nucleotide sequence: TGTGCCAGCAGCATCAGGACAGGGAGGGGCACTGAAGCTTTCTTT. Encoded protein: CASSIRTGRGTEAFF.

V gene TRBV27 combines with J gene TRBJ2-7, with D possibly TRBD1 on 7 matching bases. This CDR3 spans 20 amino acids. The V gene lost 2 bases and the J gene lost 4 bases, with 30 bases spanning the gap. From germline, CDR1 is MNHEY and CDR2 SMNVEV (reference sequence). For the CDR3, the DNA is TGTGCCAGCAGTTTACACCCTCCTAGAGGGGGCTACGCGGGGCAATACGAGCAGTACTTC. Residues: CASSLHPPRGGYAGQYEQYF.

The J gene is TRBJ1-5, the V gene TRBV15, with 7 bases aligning to TRBD1. Per germline, CDR1 LNHNV and CDR2 YYDKDF (reference sequence). V lost 6 bases to trimming and J lost 3 bases; unmatched junction nucleotides: 5. CDR3 length: 14 amino acids. The CDR3 here is CATSTTGNNQPQHF. The CDR3 DNA reads as TGTGCCACCAGTACGACAGGGAACAATCAGCCCCAGCATTTT.

The rearrangement uses TRBV5-1 and TRBJ2-3; tentative D call: TRBD1 (6 bases). The CDR3 sequence is 17 residues long. Trimming took 4 bases from V and 2 from J, leaving 20 bases between them. CDR1 and CDR2 from the germline V gene are SGHRS and YFSETQ. This chain's CDR3 is CASSLLLVQGLTDTQYF. DNA of the CDR3: TGCGCCAGCAGCCTGTTGCTCGTTCAGGGGCTCACAGATACGCAGTATTTT.

The chain employs TRBV30 and TRBJ2-7; TRBD2 agrees at 9 bases. The length of the CDR3 is 14 residues. Germline V lookup: CDR1 GTSNPN, CDR2 SVGIG (reference sequence). V gave up 4 bases and J gave up 3 bases; unmatched junction bases: 7. The DNA for the CDR3 is TGTGCCTGGAAGTTAGCGGGAGAGTTCTACGAGCAGTACTTC. This gives the protein CAWKLAGEFYEQYF. Full variable domain (remainder filled in from reference TRBV30 and TRBJ2-7): SQTIHQWPATLVQPVGSPLSLECTVEGTSNPNLYWYRQAAGRGLQLLFYSVGIGQISSEVPQNLSASRPQDRQFILSSKKLLLSDSGFYLCAWKLAGEFYEQYFGPGTRLTVT.

The genes are TRBV6-4 and TRBJ2-3, with 16 bases fitting TRBD2. V shed 9 bases, J shed 2 bases, and the junction held 11 bases outside the gene matches. The germline V gene has CDR1 MRHNA and CDR2 SNTAGT. CDR3 length equals 18 residues. The DNA for the CDR3 is TGTGCCAGGGTAAGTCGGGGACTAGCGGGAGGGCCCACAGATACGCAGTATTTT. Amino acids: CARVSRGLAGGPTDTQYF.

The sample holds one count of this clone. V is TRBV19 and J is TRBJ2-1; possible D gene TRBD1, 6 bases. The CDR3 contains 15 residues. Germline lookup yields CDR1 LNHDA and CDR2 SQIVND (reference sequence). The germline V and J ends were trimmed by 9 bases and 1 base, with 16 bases remaining between them. The CDR3 loop reads CASRNTGPSYNEQFF. The CDR3 DNA sequence: TGTGCCAGCCGTAATACAGGGCCTTCCTACAATGAGCAGTTCTTC.

This chain links TRBV27 with TRBJ1-2, with 8 bases that match TRBD1. V shed 6 bases and J 0 bases; nucleotides not matched to a gene: 6. This CDR3 region has 15 residues. The germline V gene encodes CDR1 MNHEY and CDR2 SMNVEV (reference sequence). The CDR3 sequence is CASRQGAASNYGYTF. In DNA, the CDR3 is TGTGCCAGCAGGCAGGGGGCCGCATCTAACTATGGCTACACCTTC.

J is TRBJ2-7 and V is TRBV4-1; possible D gene TRBD1, 6 bases. This CDR3 contains 14 residues. Germline V gene lookup returns CDR1 MGHRA and CDR2 YSYEKL. Trimming took off 3 bases at V and 3 bases at J, with 12 bases between the two ends. CDR3 protein: CASSQVGQYYEQYF. As DNA, the CDR3 is TGCGCCAGCAGCCAGGTAGGACAGTACTACGAGCAGTACTTC.

The chain links TRBV7-9 to TRBJ2-6; a possible D gene is TRBD1 (6 bases). Germline CDR1 SEHNR, CDR2 FQNEAQ (reference sequence). This CDR3 is 16 amino acids long. The V end was cut by 0 bases, the J end by 2 bases, with 8 bases between. The CDR3 sequence: CASSLAQGTGANVLTF. The CDR3 coding sequence is TGTGCCAGCAGCTTAGCCCAGGGGACTGGGGCCAACGTCCTGACTTTC.

The chain uses TRBV13 and TRBJ2-5, with 10 bases lining up with TRBD1. Germline values: CDR1 PRHDT, CDR2 FYEKMQ (reference sequence). This CDR3 contains 17 residues. Trimming cost V 4 bases and J 2 bases; bases outside gene matches: 10. The CDR3 is CASSSIRDRGKQETQYF. The DNA of the CDR3 is TGTGCCAGCAGCTCGATCCGGGACAGGGGAAAGCAAGAGACCCAGTACTTC.

The gene calls are TRBV9 and TRBJ2-7; 9 nucleotides line up with TRBD2. The CDR3 covers 13 residues. Germline V CDR1 and CDR2: SGDLS, YYNGEE. The V and J ends lost 7 bases and 5 bases, in that order; junction bases with no gene match: 7. The CDR3 reads CASSPAGGHEQYF. CDR3 bases: TGTGCCAGCTCCCCAGCGGGAGGACACGAGCAGTACTTC.